The source of this T cell receptor (beta chain) is a study of blood T cell repertoires in COVID-19. As for the study in general: Specimens from acute and convalescent COVID-19 originated in the United States, Italy and Spain.

Some clones are missing from TCRdb's copy, which holds only in-frame ones; the method was immunoSEQ multiplex PCR. This table has some 56,000 clones, around 80% appearing once. The CDR3 is 14 residues long. Germline V lookup: CDR1 MGHRA, CDR2 YSYEKL. Trimming cost V 3 bases and J 3 bases, with 9 bases left between them. The TCR was taken from a woman over 75 with acute or convalescent COVID-19. The chain employs TRBV4-1 and TRBJ1-5; D ambiguous. The material sequenced was peripheral blood. CDR3 sequence reads: CASSQVGLNQPQHF. CDR3 bases: TGCGCCAGCAGCCAGGTGGGCCTCAATCAGCCCCAGCATTTT.